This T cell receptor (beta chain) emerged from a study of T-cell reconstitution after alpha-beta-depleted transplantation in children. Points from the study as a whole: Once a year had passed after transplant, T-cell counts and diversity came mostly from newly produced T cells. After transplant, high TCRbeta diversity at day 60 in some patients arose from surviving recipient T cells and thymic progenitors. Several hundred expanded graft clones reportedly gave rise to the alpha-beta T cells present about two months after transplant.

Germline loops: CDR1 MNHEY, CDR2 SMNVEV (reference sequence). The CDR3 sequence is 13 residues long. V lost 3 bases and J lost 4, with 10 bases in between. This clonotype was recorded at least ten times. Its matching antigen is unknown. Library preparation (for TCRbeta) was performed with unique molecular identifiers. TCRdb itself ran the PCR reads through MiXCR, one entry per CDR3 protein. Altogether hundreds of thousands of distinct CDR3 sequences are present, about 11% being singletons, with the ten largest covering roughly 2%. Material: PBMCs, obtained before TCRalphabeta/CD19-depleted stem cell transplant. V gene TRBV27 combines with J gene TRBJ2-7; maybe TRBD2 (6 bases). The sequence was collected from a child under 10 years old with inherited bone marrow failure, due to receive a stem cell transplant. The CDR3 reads CASSFSGGYEQYF. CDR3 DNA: TGTGCCAGCAGTTTCAGCGGAGGGTACGAGCAGTACTTC.